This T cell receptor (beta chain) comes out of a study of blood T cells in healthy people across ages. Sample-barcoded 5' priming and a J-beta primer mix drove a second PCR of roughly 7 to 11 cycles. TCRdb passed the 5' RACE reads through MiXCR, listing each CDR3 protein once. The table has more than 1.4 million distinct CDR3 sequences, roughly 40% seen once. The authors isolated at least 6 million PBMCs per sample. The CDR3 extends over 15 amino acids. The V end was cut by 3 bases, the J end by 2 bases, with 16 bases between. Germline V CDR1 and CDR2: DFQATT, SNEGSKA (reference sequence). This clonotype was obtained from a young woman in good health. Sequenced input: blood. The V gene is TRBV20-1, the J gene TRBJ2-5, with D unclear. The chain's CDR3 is CSASPYHWGQETQYF. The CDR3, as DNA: TGCAGTGCTAGCCCCTACCATTGGGGACAAGAGACCCAGTACTTC.